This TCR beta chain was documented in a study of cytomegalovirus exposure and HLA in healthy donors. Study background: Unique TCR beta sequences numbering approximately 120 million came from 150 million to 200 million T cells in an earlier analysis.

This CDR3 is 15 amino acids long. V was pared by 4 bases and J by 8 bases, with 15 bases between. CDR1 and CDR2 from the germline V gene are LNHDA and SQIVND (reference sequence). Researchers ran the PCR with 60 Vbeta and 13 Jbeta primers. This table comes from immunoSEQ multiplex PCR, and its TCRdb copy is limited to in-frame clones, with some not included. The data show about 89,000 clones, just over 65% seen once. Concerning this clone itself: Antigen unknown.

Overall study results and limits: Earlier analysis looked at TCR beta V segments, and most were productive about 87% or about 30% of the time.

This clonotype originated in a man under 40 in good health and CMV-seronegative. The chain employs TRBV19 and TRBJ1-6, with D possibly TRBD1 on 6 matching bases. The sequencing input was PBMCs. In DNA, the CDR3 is TGTGCCAGTAGTACAGGGGCGCGTGTGGATTCACCCCTCCACTTT. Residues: CASSTGARVDSPLHF.